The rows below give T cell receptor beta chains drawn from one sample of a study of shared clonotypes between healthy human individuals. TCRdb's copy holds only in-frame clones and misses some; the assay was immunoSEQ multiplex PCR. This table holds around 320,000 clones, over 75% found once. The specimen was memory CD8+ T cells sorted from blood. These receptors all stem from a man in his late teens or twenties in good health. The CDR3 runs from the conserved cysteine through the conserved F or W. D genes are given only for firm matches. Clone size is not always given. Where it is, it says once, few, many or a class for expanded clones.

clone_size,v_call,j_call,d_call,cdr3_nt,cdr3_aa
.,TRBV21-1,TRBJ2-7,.,TGTGCCAGCAGCAGACGAATTTCAGACGCTGTCTACGAGCAGTACTTC,CASSRRISDAVYEQYF
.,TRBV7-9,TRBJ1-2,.,TGTGCCAGCAGCCTAGGACAGCTCTATGGCTACACCTTC,CASSLGQLYGYTF
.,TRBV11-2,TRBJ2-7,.,TGTGCCACTCGGGGGACGGGCTCCTACGAGCAGTACTTC,CATRGTGSYEQYF
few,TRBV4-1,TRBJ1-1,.,TGCGCCAGCAGCCAATTCGCAGGTGCGAACACTGAAGCTTTCTTT,CASSQFAGANTEAFF
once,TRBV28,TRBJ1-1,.,TGTGCCAGCAGTTTCCATTACCTCCGACTCGGAGGGATCAACACTGAAGCTTTCTTT,CASSFHYLRLGGINTEAFF
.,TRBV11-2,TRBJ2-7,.,TGTGCCAGCAGCTTCCAGGGTAACACCTACGAGCAGTACTTC,CASSFQGNTYEQYF
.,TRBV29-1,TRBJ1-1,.,TGCAGCGTTGTGGGGGTGAACACTGAAGCTTTCTTT,CSVVGVNTEAFF
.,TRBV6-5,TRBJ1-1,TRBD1,TGTGCCAGCAGTTTCATCAGGGGGAGCACTGAAGCTTTCTTT,CASSFIRGSTEAFF
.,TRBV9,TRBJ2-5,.,TGTGCCAGCAGCGGCCCCCAGGGGGGCCAACGGGAGACCCAGTACTTC,CASSGPQGGQRETQYF
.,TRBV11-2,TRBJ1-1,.,TGTGCCAGCAGCTTTGGCTGGGGTTTCGGGGCTTGGGAAGCTTTCTTT,CASSFGWGFGAWEAFF
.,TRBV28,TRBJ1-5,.,TGTGCCAGCAGTTTATTTAGGGCCGGGGATCAGCCCCAGCATTTT,CASSLFRAGDQPQHF
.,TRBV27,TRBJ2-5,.,TGTGCCAGCAGTCCCTGGAGGGTAGGCGGGACGGAGACCCAGTACTTC,CASSPWRVGGTETQYF
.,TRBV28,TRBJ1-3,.,TGTGCCAGCAGTTCCGAACGTGGGCGGACCTCGGGCCTCTCTGGAAACACCATATATTTT,CASSSERGRTSGLSGNTIYF
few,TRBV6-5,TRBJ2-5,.,TGTGCCAGCAGTTACCTCCGTGGGAGCGGGGAGACCCAGTACTTC,CASSYLRGSGETQYF
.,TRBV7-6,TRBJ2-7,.,TGTGCCAGCAGCTTAAACCCGACCTACGAGCAGTACTTC,CASSLNPTYEQYF
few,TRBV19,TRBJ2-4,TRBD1,TGTGCCAGTAGTCTAGGACAGGGCCTAGCCAAAAACATTCAGTACTTC,CASSLGQGLAKNIQYF
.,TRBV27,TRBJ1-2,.,TGTGCCAGCAGAAGAATGGGTTTCCCCCTTGGCTACACCTTC,CASRRMGFPLGYTF
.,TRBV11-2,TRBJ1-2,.,TGTGCCAGCAGTCTTTCCGGAGCTAACTATGGCTACACCTTC,CASSLSGANYGYTF
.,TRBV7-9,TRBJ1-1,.,TGTGCCAGCAGCCCAGTGGGGACTGAAGCTTTCTTT,CASSPVGTEAFF
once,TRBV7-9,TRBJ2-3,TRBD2,TGTGCCAGCAGCCATCCGTTCACTAGCGAGGGGGATACGCAGTATTTT,CASSHPFTSEGDTQYF
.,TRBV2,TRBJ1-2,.,TGTGCCAGCAAAGCCTTATCCGACAGTAACTATGGCTACACCTTC,CASKALSDSNYGYTF
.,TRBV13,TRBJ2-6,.,TGTGCCAGCAGCCCACCTGGGGCGCTTGGGGCCAACGTCCTGACTTTC,CASSPPGALGANVLTF
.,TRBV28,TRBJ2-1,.,TGTGCCAGCAGTCCAGAGAACGGAAACAATGAGCAGTTCTTC,CASSPENGNNEQFF
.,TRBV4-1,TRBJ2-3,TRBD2,TGCGCCAGCAGCCAAACTAGCGGGAAGGACACAGATACGCAGTATTTT,CASSQTSGKDTDTQYF
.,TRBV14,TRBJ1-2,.,TGTGCCAGCAGCCAAGAAGCGGGAAGCTATGGCTACACCTTC,CASSQEAGSYGYTF
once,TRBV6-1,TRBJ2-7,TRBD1,TGTGCCAGCAGTGAAGGTCAACAGGGGGACGAGCAGTACTTC,CASSEGQQGDEQYF
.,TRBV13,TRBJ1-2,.,TGTGCCAGCAGCTTAGGTATCCTCACCTCGGCGGGAGATGGCTACACCTTC,CASSLGILTSAGDGYTF
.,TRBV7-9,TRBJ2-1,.,TGTGCCAGCAGCTCTCATCCGTTTCCAGGAGAGCAGTTCTTC,CASSSHPFPGEQFF
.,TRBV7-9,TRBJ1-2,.,TGTGCCAGCAGCTCATCTATCCGACGACTGGGATCTAACTATGGCTACACCTTC,CASSSSIRRLGSNYGYTF
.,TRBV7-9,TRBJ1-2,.,TGTGCCAGCAGCTTAGACAGCTATGGCTACACCTTC,CASSLDSYGYTF
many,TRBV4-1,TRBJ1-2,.,TGCGCCAGCAGCGACGGCTATGGCTACACCTTC,CASSDGYGYTF
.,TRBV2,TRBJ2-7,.,TGTGCCAGCAGTGACCTGGCCGAACGCTACGAGCAGTACTTC,CASSDLAERYEQYF
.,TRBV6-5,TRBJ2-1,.,TGTGCCAGCAGTTACGGTGGTGAGCAGTTCTTC,CASSYGGEQFF
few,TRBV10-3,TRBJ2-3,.,TGTGCCATCCAGCGGGGCACAGATACGCAGTATTTT,CAIQRGTDTQYF
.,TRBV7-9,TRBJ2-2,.,TGTGCCAGCAGCTTCAAGGACACGGGCTCCGGGGAGCTGTTTTTT,CASSFKDTGSGELFF
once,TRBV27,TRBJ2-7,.,TGTGCCAGCAGTCCGGCGAGCCCCGTCTCCTACGAGCAGTACTTC,CASSPASPVSYEQYF
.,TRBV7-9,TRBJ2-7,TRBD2,TGTGCCAGCAGCTTAGCGACTAGCTACTCCTACGAGCAGTACTTC,CASSLATSYSYEQYF
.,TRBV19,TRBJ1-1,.,TGTGCCAGTAGTTCAGGGCTGCGAGGGGAGGAGACTGAAGCTTTCTTT,CASSSGLRGEETEAFF
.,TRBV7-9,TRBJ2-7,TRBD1,TGTGCCAGCAGCTATTCTACAGGGGTGAAAGGCGAGCAGTACTTC,CASSYSTGVKGEQYF
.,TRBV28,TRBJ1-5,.,TGTGCCAGCAGCCTGAACTGGGGGTTGGGAAATCAGCCCCAGCATTTT,CASSLNWGLGNQPQHF
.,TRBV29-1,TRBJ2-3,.,TGCAGCGTCGTCGGGACTTCCTGGCGTAGAGATACGCAGTATTTT,CSVVGTSWRRDTQYF
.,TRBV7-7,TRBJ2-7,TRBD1,TGTGCTAGCAGCCCATCCGGGACAGGGGTGTCTGGCGAGCAGTACTTC,CASSPSGTGVSGEQYF
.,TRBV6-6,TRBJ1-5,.,TGTGCCAGCAGAACAGGGTTCAATCAGCCCCAGCATTTT,CASRTGFNQPQHF
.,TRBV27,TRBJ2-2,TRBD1,TGTGCCAGCAGTTTTTTTAGGACAGGGTATGCCGGGGAGCTGTTTTTT,CASSFFRTGYAGELFF
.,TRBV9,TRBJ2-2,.,TGTGCCAGCAGCGTAATTCCGGGGAACACCGGGGAGCTGTTTTTT,CASSVIPGNTGELFF
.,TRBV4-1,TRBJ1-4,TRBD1,TGCGCCAGCAGCCCTAACAGGGGACTCAATGAAAAACTGTTTTTT,CASSPNRGLNEKLFF
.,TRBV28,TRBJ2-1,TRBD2,TGTGCCAGCAGCACTTTGCGGGAGGAAGCCTACAATGAGCAGTTCTTC,CASSTLREEAYNEQFF
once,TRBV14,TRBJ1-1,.,TGTGCCAGCAGCCAATATTGGGGGCCGGGCACTGAAGCTTTCTTT,CASSQYWGPGTEAFF
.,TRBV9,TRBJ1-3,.,TGTGCCAGCAGCGTAGGGGATCCAGGCGTAGGAAACACCATATATTTT,CASSVGDPGVGNTIYF
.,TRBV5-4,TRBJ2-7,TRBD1,TGTGCCAGCAGCTCTCAAACAGGGGGCGCGTACGAGCAGTACTTC,CASSSQTGGAYEQYF